This entry features one T cell receptor (beta chain) sequence. The data belong to a study of blood T cell repertoires in COVID-19. Here immunoSEQ multiplex PCR was the method, and the copy in TCRdb shows in-frame clones only, minus some. The table lists roughly 250,000 clones, approximately 90% of them singletons. The sample was PBMCs or T cells enriched from blood (not recorded which). The receptor's source is a woman in her thirties or forties with acute COVID-19.

The CDR3 region is CASSELGVRRAYTF. CDR3 coding DNA: TGTGCCAGCAGTGAACTGGGTGTCAGGAGGGCGTACACCTTC. This chain connects TRBV2 to TRBJ1-2; D gene ambiguous. Looked up from germline, CDR1 is SNHLY and CDR2 is FYNNEI. The length of the CDR3 is 14 residues. Trimming took 2 bases from V and 11 from J, leaving 18 bases between them.